Presented here are 10 T cell receptor beta chains from one specimen sequenced in a study of regulatory T cells in long-lasting Graves disease. Described time point: newly diagnosed GD, antithyroid drugs for less than 3 months. Construction of the TCR library relied on RNA isolated from PBMCs. The authors built TCR beta libraries using iRepertoire HTBI primers and Arm-PCR of CDR3 regions. Each CDR3 protein gets one entry after TCRdb re-called the multiplex PCR reads with MiXCR. This sample carries about 430,000 distinct CDR3 sequences, over 14% of them seen once, and the ten largest clones take about 7.6%. This sample was shared with a second study, whose subject was T cells in Graves' hyperthyroidism and ophthalmopathy.

The source was peripheral blood mononuclear cells (PBMCs), collected at new diagnosis, from a patient treated with antithyroid drugs. All receptors come from a woman in her thirties or forties with Graves disease.

This clonotype was seen repeatedly, ten times or more. The chain couples TRBV20-1 to TRBJ2-7, with D tentatively TRBD2 (5 bases). The germline V and J ends were trimmed by 2 bases and 3 bases, with 11 bases remaining between them. This CDR3 region has 13 residues. Germline CDR1 reads DFQATT; CDR2 reads SNEGSKA (reference sequence). The CDR3 DNA reads TGCAGTGCTAGAAAAGGGAGCGGCTACGAGCAGTACTTC. Amino acids: CSARKGSGYEQYF.

Many counts were recorded for this clonotype. The genes are TRBV12-3 or TRBV12-4 and TRBJ1-3; 9 nucleotides match TRBD1. The trim removed 6 bases at V and 2 bases at J, leaving 11 bases unmatched. The CDR3 has 17 residues. DNA of the CDR3: TGTGCCAGCAGGCCGGGACAGGGAGGGAGTACTGGAAACACCATATATTTT. Residues: CASRPGQGGSTGNTIYF.

The sample holds a few counts of this clonotype. DNA for the CDR3: TGTGCCAGCAGCCAAGGGACTAGCGGGCCGGAGACCCAGTACTTC. As protein: CASSQGTSGPETQYF. The J gene is TRBJ2-5, the V gene TRBV3-1, with 11 bases identical to TRBD2. Unmatched junction bases numbered 3, after V lost 1 base and J lost 5 bases. There are 15 residues in the CDR3. Germline CDR1 LGHDT, CDR2 YNNKEL (reference sequence).

In this sample, this clonotype turned up many times. The chain joins TRBV19 to TRBJ2-7; D possibly corresponds to TRBD2 (5 bases). CDR1 LNHDA and CDR2 SQIVND come from the germline V gene (reference sequence). This CDR3 spans 15 amino acids. The V gene lost 6 bases and the J gene lost 6 bases, with 21 bases spanning the gap. The CDR3 spells CASRPAGPYLVEQYF. In nucleotides, the CDR3 is TGTGCCAGTAGGCCGGCGGGTCCCTACCTAGTCGAGCAGTACTTC.

This clonotype appeared many times. The chain employs TRBV12-3 or TRBV12-4 and TRBJ2-1; perhaps TRBD2 as D (5 bases). V was pared by 6 bases and J by 0 bases, with 15 bases between. The CDR3 runs 16 residues. The CDR3: CASSPGSDGSYNEQFF. The CDR3 DNA sequence: TGTGCCAGCAGCCCGGGGAGCGACGGCTCCTACAATGAGCAGTTCTTC.

This clonotype was counted ten times or more. The chain recombines TRBV12-3 or TRBV12-4 with TRBJ2-7; 7 bases fit TRBD2. This CDR3 region has 14 residues. Germline trimming cut 6 bases from V and 9 bases from J; bases unmatched to any gene: 14. The CDR3 DNA is TGTGCCAGCAGCCCTAGCGGAGACCATGGAGGGCAGTACTTC. It encodes CASSPSGDHGGQYF.

This clonotype was recorded many times. In DNA, the CDR3 is TGTGCCAGCAATTTTGTAGCGGGCACAGATACGCAGTATTTT. It is translated as CASNFVAGTDTQYF. The V and J genes are TRBV2 and TRBJ2-3, with a possible D match to TRBD2 (6 bases). With 7 bases removed from V and 1 base from J, the gap between germline ends came to 12 bases. The length of the CDR3 is 14 residues. The germline gives CDR1 SNHLY, CDR2 FYNNEI.

This clonotype was recorded at least ten times. This chain connects TRBV29-1 to TRBJ2-5; possibly TRBD2 for D (6 bases). V was cut by 6 bases and J by 5 bases, with 19 bases left in between. Germline-derived CDR1 and CDR2 are SQVTM and ANQGSEA. The CDR3 extends over 14 amino acids. The CDR3 sequence: CSVRRGGSGETQYF. The CDR3, as DNA: TGCAGCGTCCGGCGTGGGGGGAGTGGGGAGACCCAGTACTTC.

The chain uses TRBV7-2 and TRBJ1-2, with 7 nucleotides matching TRBD1. Unmatched junction bases numbered 8, after V lost 5 bases and J lost 2 bases. Germline-derived CDR1 and CDR2 are SGHTA and FQGNSA. The CDR3 extends over 15 amino acids. DNA of the CDR3: TGTGCCAGCAGCCCTAGTCCGACAGGGAACTATGGCTACACCTTC. This translates into CASSPSPTGNYGYTF.

The chain is built from TRBV6-1 and TRBJ2-3, with 11 nucleotides matching TRBD2. This CDR3 has 16 amino acids. V dropped 1 base and J dropped 2; count of bases not matched to a gene: 2. CDR1 is MNHNS, CDR2 SASEGT, per germline. Written as DNA, the CDR3 is TGTGCCAGCAGTGAAGGACTAGCGGGATTCACAGATACGCAGTATTTT. This gives the protein CASSEGLAGFTDTQYF.